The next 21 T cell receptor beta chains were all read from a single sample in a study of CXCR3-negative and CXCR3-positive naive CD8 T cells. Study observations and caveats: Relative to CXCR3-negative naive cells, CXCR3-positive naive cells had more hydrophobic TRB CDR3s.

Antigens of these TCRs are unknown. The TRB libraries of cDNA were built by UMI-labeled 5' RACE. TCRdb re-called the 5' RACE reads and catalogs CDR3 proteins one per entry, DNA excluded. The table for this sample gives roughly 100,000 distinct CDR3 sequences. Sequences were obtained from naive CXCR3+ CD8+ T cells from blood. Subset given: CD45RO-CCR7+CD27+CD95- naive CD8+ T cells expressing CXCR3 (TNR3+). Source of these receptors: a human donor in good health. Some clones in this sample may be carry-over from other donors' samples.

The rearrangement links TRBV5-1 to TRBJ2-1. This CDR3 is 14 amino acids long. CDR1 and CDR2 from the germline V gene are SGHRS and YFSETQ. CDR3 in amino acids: CASSPSGSWNEEFF.

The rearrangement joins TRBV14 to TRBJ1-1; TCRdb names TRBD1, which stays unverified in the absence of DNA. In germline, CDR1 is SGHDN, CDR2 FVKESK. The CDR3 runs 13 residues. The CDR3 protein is CASSLTGVTEAFF.

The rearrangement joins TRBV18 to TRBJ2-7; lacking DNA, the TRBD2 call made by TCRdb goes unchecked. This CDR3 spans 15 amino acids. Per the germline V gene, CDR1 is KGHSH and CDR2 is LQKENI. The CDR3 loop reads CASCRENSGKDEQYF.

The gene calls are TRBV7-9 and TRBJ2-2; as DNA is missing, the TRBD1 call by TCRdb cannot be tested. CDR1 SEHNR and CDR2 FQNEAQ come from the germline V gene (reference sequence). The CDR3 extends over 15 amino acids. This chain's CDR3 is CASSLSGANTGELFF.

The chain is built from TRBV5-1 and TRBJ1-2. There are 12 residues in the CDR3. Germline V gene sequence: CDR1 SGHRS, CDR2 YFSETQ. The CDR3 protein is CASSLESAGYTF.

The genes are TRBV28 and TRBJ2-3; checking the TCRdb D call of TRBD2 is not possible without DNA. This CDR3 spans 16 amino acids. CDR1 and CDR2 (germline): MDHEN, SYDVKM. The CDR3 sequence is CASSYGTSGRRDTQYF.

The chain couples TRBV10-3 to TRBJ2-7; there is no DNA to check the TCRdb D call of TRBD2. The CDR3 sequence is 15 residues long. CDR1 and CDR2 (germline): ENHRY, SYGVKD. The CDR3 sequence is CAIMGASGGTYEQYF.

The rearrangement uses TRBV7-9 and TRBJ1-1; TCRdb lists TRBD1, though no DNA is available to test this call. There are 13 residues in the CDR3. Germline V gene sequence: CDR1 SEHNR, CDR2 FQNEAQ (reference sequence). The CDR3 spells CASSVDRAPEAFF.

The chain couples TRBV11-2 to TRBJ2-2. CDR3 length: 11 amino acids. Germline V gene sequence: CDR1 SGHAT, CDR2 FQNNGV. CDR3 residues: CASSLLGELFF.

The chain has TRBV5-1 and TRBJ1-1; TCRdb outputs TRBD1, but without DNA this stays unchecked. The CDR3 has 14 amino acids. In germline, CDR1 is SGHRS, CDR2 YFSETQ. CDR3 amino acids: CASSSTTVNTEAFF.

This CDR3 is CASSLSEAYEQYF. The genes are TRBV27 and TRBJ2-7. Germline V gene data show CDR1 as MNHEY and CDR2 as SMNVEV (reference sequence). The CDR3 loop spans 13 amino acids.

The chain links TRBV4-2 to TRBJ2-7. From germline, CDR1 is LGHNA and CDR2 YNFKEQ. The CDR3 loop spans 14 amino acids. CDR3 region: CASSQRGGSYEQYF.

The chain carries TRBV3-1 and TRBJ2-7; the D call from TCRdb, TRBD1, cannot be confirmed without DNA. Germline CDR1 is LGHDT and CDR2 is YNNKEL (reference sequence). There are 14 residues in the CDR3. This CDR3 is CASSPYRETYEQYF.

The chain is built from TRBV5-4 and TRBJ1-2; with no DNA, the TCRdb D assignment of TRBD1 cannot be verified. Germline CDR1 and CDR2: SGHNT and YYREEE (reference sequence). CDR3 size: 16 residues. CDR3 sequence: CASSPSPRTGDDGYTF.

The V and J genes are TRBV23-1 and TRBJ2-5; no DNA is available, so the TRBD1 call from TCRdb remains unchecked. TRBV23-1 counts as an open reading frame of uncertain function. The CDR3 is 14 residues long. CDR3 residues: CAPRAGPSVQTQYF.

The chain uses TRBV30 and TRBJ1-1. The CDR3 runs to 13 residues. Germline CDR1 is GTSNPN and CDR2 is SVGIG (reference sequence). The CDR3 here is CAWSASIEREAFF.

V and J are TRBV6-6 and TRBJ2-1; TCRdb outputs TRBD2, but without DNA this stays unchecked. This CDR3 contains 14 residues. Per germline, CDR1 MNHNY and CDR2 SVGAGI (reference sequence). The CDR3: CASSLSGPSNEQFF.

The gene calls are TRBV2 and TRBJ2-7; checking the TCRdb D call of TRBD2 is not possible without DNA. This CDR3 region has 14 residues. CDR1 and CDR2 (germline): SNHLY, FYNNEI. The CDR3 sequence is CASSGGRLAYEQYF.

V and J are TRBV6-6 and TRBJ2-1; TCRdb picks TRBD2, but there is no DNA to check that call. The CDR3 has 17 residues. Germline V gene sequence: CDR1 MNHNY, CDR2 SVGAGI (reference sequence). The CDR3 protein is CASSYSVGLASNNEQFF.

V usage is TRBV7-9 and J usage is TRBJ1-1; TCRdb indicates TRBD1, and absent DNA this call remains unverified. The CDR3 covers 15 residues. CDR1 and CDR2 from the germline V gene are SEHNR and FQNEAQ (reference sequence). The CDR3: CASSSPRTGGTEAFF.

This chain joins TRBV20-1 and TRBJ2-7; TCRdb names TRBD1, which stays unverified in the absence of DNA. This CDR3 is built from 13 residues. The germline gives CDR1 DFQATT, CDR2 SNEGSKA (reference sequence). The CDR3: CSARGDLSYEQYF.